This record covers a single T cell receptor beta chain. V shed 0 bases and J 3 bases; nucleotides not matched to a gene: 1. Looked up from germline, CDR1 is SGHRS and CDR2 is YFSETQ. The CDR3 length is 14 residues. The record originates from a study of patients and donors after allogeneic stem cell transplantation. TCRdb processed the RT-PCR reads anew with MiXCR; each CDR3 protein has one entry. The sample has about 74,000 distinct CDR3 sequences; around 27% are singletons. This receptor was obtained from a human donor who was either an allogeneic HSCT recipient or a stem cell or donor lymphocyte infusion donor (not recorded which). It is not recorded whose cells these are; they may come from a transplant donor. The rearrangement joins TRBV5-1 to TRBJ2-5; 8 bases agree with TRBD1. The source material was blood, either unsorted or a sorted T cell fraction (not recorded which). The CDR3 sequence: CASSLGTGKETQYF. The CDR3 nucleotides read TGCGCCAGCAGCTTGGGGACAGGGAAAGAGACCCAGTACTTC.